Below, 20 T cell receptor beta chains from the same sample are listed, as sequenced in a study of graft-versus-host responses after intestinal transplantation. TCRdb keeps only in-frame clones here, not all; method: immunoSEQ multiplex PCR. The repertoire holds about 9,700 clones, about 28% seen once, with 5.3% in the top ten. Here the sequenced sample was alloreactive CD4+ T cells from a mixed lymphocyte reaction culture, taken before transplantation. The subset: CFSE-low proliferating T cells sorted from approximately 6-day pre-transplant mixed lymphocyte reaction (GvH or HvG direction). These receptor sequences come from a human patient who was an organ donor for intestinal transplantation.

The V gene is TRBV6-5, the J gene TRBJ1-6; unclear D gene. The CDR3 extends over 13 amino acids. Trimming stripped 0 bases from V and 7 bases from J, with 4 bases between. The germline gives CDR1 MNHEY, CDR2 SVGAGI. CDR3 loop: CASSYSGNSPLHF. CDR3 DNA sequence: TGTGCCAGCAGTTACTCAGGGAATTCACCCCTCCACTTT.

This clone was recorded once. The chain carries TRBV10-2 and TRBJ1-2; maybe TRBD1 (6 bases). The CDR3 is 17 residues long. The germline V and J ends were trimmed by 8 bases and 0 bases, with 22 bases remaining between them. The germline V gene has CDR1 WSHSY and CDR2 SAAADI. The CDR3 nucleotides are TGCGCCAGCCCCATTTTACAGGGAGGCCTAGCTAACTATGGCTACACCTTC. It is translated as CASPILQGGLANYGYTF.

The V and J genes are TRBV2 and TRBJ1-6; no reliable D call. V was cut by 6 bases and J by 10 bases, with 13 bases left in between. CDR3 length: 13 amino acids. The germline gives CDR1 SNHLY, CDR2 FYNNEI. CDR3 nucleotides: TGTGCCAGCAGCGCAACAATGGAATCACCCCTCCACTTT. Residues: CASSATMESPLHF.

A few counts support this clone. This chain connects TRBV29-1 to TRBJ1-2, with a tentative D call TRBD1 (6 bases). The CDR3 length is 14 residues. Germline V CDR1 and CDR2: SQVTM, ANQGSEA. The V end was cut by 2 bases, the J end by 2 bases, with 12 bases between. Here the CDR3 reads CSVEIGQMNYGYTF. The CDR3 bases are TGCAGCGTTGAAATCGGACAGATGAACTATGGCTACACCTTC.

This clone was counted a single time. The gene calls are TRBV18 and TRBJ1-1, with D unresolved. CDR3 length: 12 residues. Germline V CDR1 and CDR2: KGHSH, LQKENI. The germline V and J ends were trimmed by 3 bases and 8 bases, with 10 bases remaining between them. CDR3 amino acids: CASSPPAGEAFF. The CDR3 DNA reads as TGTGCCAGCTCACCCCCGGCGGGGGAAGCTTTCTTT.

This chain connects TRBV28 to TRBJ1-6; D gene unclear. Trimming pared 2 bases from V and 5 bases from J, leaving 4 bases between. Germline CDR1 and CDR2: MDHEN and SYDVKM. The CDR3 extends over 13 amino acids. CDR3 in amino acids: CASSLRHNSPLHF. The DNA of the CDR3 is TGTGCCAGCAGTTTAAGGCATAATTCACCCCTCCACTTT.

The rearrangement links TRBV5-4 to TRBJ1-5, with a possible D match to TRBD1 (6 bases). V was shortened by 5 bases and J by 2 bases, with 20 bases between the two germline ends. Germline CDR1 SGHNT, CDR2 YYREEE (reference sequence). The CDR3 length is 17 residues. The CDR3 sequence is CASRKGWGQGGNQPQHF. The DNA for the CDR3 is TGTGCCAGCAGGAAGGGGTGGGGGCAAGGAGGCAATCAGCCCCAGCATTTT.

This clone was counted once. The CDR3 DNA follows: TGTGCCAGCAGTTACTCGTATTGGGGGCGCTCCTACGAGCAGTACTTC. Translating gives CASSYSYWGRSYEQYF. The V and J genes are TRBV6-5 and TRBJ2-5; D is perhaps TRBD1 (6 bases). TRBJ2-7 matches the DNA end more closely, so the J call is doubtful. The CDR3 is 16 amino acids. CDR1 and CDR2 from the germline V gene are MNHEY and SVGAGI.

This sequence joins TRBV7-9 and TRBJ1-1; D is undetermined. V dropped 5 bases and J dropped 11 bases, with 6 bases sitting between them. Germline CDR1 and CDR2: SEHNR and FQNEAQ (reference sequence). There are 9 residues in the CDR3. The CDR3 coding sequence is TGTGCCAGCAGCCCCCGCGCTTTCTTT. Protein sequence: CASSPRAFF.

This clone was seen only once. In the same sample, other DNA sequences code for this CDR3. The chain couples TRBV6-5 to TRBJ1-4; D is ambiguous. The V end lost 2 bases, the J end lost 0 bases, and 4 bases lay between the germline ends. The germline gives CDR1 MNHEY, CDR2 SVGAGI. The CDR3 has 14 residues. CDR3 loop: CASSYSATNEKLFF. DNA of the CDR3: TGTGCCAGCAGTTACAGTGCAACTAATGAAAAACTGTTTTTT.

The chain combines TRBV27 with TRBJ2-1; 7 nucleotides align to TRBD1. This CDR3 has 16 amino acids. The germline gives CDR1 MNHEY, CDR2 SMNVEV (reference sequence). Unmatched junction bases numbered 9, after V lost 5 bases and J lost 2 bases. CDR3 DNA sequence: TGTGCCAGCAGTCCAAATCTACAGGGGCCCTACAATGAGCAGTTCTTC. Its protein product is CASSPNLQGPYNEQFF.

The chain has TRBV11-1 and TRBJ1-2; 9 bases map to TRBD1. CDR1 is SGHAT and CDR2 is FQDESV in the germline V gene (reference sequence). This CDR3 spans 13 amino acids. The V and J ends lost 5 bases and 12 bases, in that order; junction bases with no gene match: 10. The CDR3 loop reads CASSPQTGGSNTF. Here the CDR3 DNA reads TGTGCCAGCAGCCCTCAGACAGGGGGAAGTAACACCTTC.

The genes are TRBV28 and TRBJ1-5; no clear D. Trimming left V 3 bases short and J 3 bases short, with 12 bases between. Looked up from germline, CDR1 is MDHEN and CDR2 is SYDVKM. The length of the CDR3 is 15 residues. This CDR3 is CASSLWAVVNQPQHF. The CDR3 nucleotides are TGTGCCAGCAGTTTGTGGGCGGTCGTCAATCAGCCCCAGCATTTT.

This clone has a handful of counts. The chain is built from TRBV6-5 and TRBJ2-3; no clear D gene. Trimming pared 0 bases from V and 0 bases from J, leaving 4 bases between. Germline V gene lookup returns CDR1 MNHEY and CDR2 SVGAGI. CDR3 length: 14 amino acids. The CDR3 nucleotides read TGTGCCAGCAGTTACTCTACTAGCACAGATACGCAGTATTTT. This sequence encodes CASSYSTSTDTQYF.

The CDR3 DNA is TGCGCCAGCAGAATGCATACAGGGGCCGCGAACACTGAAGCTTTCTTT. As protein: CASRMHTGAANTEAFF. The J gene is TRBJ1-1, the V gene TRBV5-1, with 7 nucleotides matching TRBD1. After removal of 5 bases from V and 1 base from J, the junction contained 11 bases not matched to a gene. The CDR3 length is 16 residues. Germline values: CDR1 SGHRS, CDR2 YFSETQ.

Judged by abundance, this clone is medium-sized. The rearrangement links TRBV4-2 to TRBJ1-5, with D maybe TRBD1 (6 bases). Trimming left V 0 bases short and J 3 bases short, with 15 bases between. The V gene's germline CDR1 is LGHNA and CDR2 YNFKEQ. The CDR3 has 17 amino acids. CDR3 loop: CASSQDGQPNTNQPQHF. The CDR3, as DNA: TGTGCCAGCAGCCAAGATGGACAGCCTAATACCAATCAGCCCCAGCATTTT.

In this sample, this clone turned up a few times. The genes are TRBV6-1 and TRBJ1-5; 7 bases are a match to TRBD1. CDR1 and CDR2 (germline): MNHNS, SASEGT. This CDR3 spans 17 amino acids. V lost 1 base, J lost 5 bases, and 11 bases stayed unmatched. The CDR3 bases are TGTGCCAGCAGTGAAGTTTATAGGACAGGTGGTGATCAGCCCCAGCATTTT. It encodes CASSEVYRTGGDQPQHF.

This chain links TRBV11-2 with TRBJ1-2; 9 nucleotides align to TRBD1. V shed 2 bases and J 8 bases; nucleotides not matched to a gene: 0. The CDR3 is 12 residues long. CDR1 and CDR2 from the germline V gene are SGHAT and FQNNGV. The CDR3 DNA follows: TGTGCCAGCAGCTTAACAGGGGGCGGCTACACCTTC. This translates into CASSLTGGGYTF.

This clone was seen more than once but under ten times. The chain employs TRBV6-5 and TRBJ2-7, with 9 bases lining up with TRBD1. This CDR3 has 13 amino acids. Germline assignment: CDR1 MNHEY and CDR2 SVGAGI. The ends lost 8 bases at V and 4 bases at J; junction bases unmatched: 6. Written as DNA, the CDR3 is TGTGCCAGCTGTCGGGACAGGGTTTACGAGCAGTACTTC. Its translation is CASCRDRVYEQYF.

The chain has TRBV6-1 and TRBJ2-7, with a tentative D call TRBD2 (5 bases). The CDR3 sequence is 16 residues long. Germline V gene sequence: CDR1 MNHNS, CDR2 SASEGT. The germline V and J ends were trimmed by 2 bases and 0 bases, with 14 bases remaining between them. This CDR3 reads CASSEPRRVDSYEQYF. CDR3 in DNA: TGTGCCAGCAGTGAACCTAGGCGGGTAGACTCCTACGAGCAGTACTTC.